This T cell receptor beta chain appears in the sequencing data of a study of blood T cells in healthy people across ages. Study observations and caveats: While age rose, TCR beta diversity per million T cells dropped in a roughly linear way.

The V gene's germline CDR1 is LGHNA and CDR2 YSLEER. Deletions cut 6 bases from V and 8 bases from J, with 17 bases between. This CDR3 has 14 amino acids. This clonotype came up a few times. Its antigen is currently unknown. Together with a sample-barcoded 5' primer, a J-beta primer mix was included in a second PCR lasting roughly 6 to 12 cycles. Each cDNA molecule carried a tag from a template-switch adaptor that contained 12 random nucleotides. In TCRdb, the 5' RACE reads were re-called with MiXCR into one record per CDR3 protein. The table shows around 1,000,000 distinct CDR3 sequences, with about two fifths occurring only once.

V usage is TRBV4-3 and J usage is TRBJ2-1; TRBD1 might be the D (6 bases). The TCR comes from a man between 18 and 35 years old in good health. The sample was blood. In nucleotides, the CDR3 is TGCGCCAGCAGTCGGGGACACGGTGGGCATGAGCAGTTCTTC. It translates to CASSRGHGGHEQFF.